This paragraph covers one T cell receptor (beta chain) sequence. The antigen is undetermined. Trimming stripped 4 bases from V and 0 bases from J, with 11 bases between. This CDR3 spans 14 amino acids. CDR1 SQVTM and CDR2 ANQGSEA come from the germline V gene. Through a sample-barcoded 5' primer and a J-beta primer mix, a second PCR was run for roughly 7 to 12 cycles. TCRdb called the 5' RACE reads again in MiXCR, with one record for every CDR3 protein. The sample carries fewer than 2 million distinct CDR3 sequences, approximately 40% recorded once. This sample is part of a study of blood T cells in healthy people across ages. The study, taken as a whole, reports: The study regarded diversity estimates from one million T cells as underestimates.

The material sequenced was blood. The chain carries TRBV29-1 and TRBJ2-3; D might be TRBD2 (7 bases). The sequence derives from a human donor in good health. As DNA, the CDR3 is TGCAGCGTTGTGGGAGGGGGAAGCACAGATACGCAGTATTTT. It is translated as CSVVGGGSTDTQYF.